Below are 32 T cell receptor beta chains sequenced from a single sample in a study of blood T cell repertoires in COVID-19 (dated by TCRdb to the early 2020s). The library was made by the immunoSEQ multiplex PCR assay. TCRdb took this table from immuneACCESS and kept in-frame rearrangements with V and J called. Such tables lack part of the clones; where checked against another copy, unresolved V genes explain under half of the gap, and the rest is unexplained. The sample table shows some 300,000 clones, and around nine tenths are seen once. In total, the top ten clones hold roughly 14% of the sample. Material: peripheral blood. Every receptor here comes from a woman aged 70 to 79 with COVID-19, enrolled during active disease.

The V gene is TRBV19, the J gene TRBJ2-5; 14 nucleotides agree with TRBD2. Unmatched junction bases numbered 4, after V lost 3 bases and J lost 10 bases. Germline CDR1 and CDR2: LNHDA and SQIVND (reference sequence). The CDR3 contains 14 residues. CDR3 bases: TGTGCCAGTAGTATGAGGACTAGCGGGGGGAACCAGTACTTC. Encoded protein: CASSMRTSGGNQYF.

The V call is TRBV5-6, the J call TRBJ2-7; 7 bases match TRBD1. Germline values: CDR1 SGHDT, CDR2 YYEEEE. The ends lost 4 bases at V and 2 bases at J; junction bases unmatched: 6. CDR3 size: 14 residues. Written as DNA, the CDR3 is TGTGCCAGCAGCACGGGACAGCTCCCCTACGAGCAGTACTTC. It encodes CASSTGQLPYEQYF.

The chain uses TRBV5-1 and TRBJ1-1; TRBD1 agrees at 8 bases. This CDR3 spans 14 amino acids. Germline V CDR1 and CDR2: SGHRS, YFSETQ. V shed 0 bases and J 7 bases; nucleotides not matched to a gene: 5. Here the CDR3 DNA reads TGCGCCAGCAGCTTGGATCAGGGGGCGATTGAAGCTTTCTTT. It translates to CASSLDQGAIEAFF.

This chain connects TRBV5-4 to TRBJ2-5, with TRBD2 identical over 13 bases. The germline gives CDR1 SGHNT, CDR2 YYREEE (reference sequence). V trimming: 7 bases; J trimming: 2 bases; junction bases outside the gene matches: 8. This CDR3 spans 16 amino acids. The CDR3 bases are TGTGCCAGCGGAACTAGCGGGGGGGCCGGGCAAGAGACCCAGTACTTC. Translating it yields CASGTSGGAGQETQYF.

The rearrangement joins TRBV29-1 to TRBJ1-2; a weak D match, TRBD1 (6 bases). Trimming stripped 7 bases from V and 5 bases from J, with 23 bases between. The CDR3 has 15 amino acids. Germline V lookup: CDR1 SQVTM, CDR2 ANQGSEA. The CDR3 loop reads CSANTWGRGKYGYTF. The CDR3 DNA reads TGCAGCGCCAACACCTGGGGCAGGGGAAAGTATGGCTACACCTTC.

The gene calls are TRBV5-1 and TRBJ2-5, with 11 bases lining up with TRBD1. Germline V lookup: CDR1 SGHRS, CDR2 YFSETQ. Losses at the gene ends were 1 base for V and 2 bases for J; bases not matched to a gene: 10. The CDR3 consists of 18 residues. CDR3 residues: CASSLLPGQGVAQETQYF. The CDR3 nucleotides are TGCGCCAGCAGCTTGCTCCCGGGACAGGGGGTCGCACAAGAGACCCAGTACTTC.

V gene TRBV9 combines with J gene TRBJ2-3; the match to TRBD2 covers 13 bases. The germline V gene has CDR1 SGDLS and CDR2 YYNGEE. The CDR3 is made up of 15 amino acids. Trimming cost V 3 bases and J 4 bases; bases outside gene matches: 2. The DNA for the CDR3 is TGTGCCAGCAGCGGCACTAGCGGGGGGGCAGATACGCAGTATTTT. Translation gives CASSGTSGGADTQYF.

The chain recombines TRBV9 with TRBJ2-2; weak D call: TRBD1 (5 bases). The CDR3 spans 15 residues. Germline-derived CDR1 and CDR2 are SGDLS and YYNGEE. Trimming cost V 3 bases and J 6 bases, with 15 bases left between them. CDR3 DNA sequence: TGTGCCAGCAGCGGCCCAGGGCGCCGGGCCGGGGAGCTGTTTTTT. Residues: CASSGPGRRAGELFF. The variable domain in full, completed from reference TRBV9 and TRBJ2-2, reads DSGVTQTPKHLITATGQRVTLRCSPRSGDLSVYWYQQSLDQGLQFLIQYYNGEERAKGNILERFSAQQFPDLHSELNLSSLELGDSALYFCASSGPGRRAGELFFGEGSRLTVL.

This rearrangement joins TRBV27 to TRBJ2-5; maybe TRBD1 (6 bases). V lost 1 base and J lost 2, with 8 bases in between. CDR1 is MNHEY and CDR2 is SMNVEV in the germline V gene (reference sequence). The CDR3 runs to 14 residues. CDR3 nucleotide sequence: TGTGCCAGCAGTTTATTAGGGGGTCAAGAGACCCAGTACTTC. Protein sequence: CASSLLGGQETQYF.

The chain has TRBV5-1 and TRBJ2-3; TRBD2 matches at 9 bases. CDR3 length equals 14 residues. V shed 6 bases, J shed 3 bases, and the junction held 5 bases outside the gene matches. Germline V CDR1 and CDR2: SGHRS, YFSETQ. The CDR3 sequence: CASKAGGPTDTQYF. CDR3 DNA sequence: TGCGCCAGCAAGGCGGGGGGGCCAACAGATACGCAGTATTTT.

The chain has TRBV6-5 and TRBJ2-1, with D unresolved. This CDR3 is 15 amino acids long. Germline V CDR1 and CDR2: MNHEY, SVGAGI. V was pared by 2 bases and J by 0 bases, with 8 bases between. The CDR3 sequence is CASSYADPSYNEQFF. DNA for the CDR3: TGTGCCAGCAGTTACGCGGATCCCTCCTACAATGAGCAGTTCTTC.

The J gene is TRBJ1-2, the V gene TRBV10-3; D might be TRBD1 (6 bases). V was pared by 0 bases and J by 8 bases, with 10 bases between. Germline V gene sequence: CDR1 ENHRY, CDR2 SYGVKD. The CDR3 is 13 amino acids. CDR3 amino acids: CAISESRQEGYTF. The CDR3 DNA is TGTGCCATCAGTGAGTCTCGACAGGAGGGCTACACCTTC.

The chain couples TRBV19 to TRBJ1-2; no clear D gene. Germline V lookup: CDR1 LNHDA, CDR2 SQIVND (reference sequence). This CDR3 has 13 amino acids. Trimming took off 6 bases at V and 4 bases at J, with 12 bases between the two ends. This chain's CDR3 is CASRGGTAYGYTF. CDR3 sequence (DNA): TGTGCCAGTAGGGGAGGCACAGCCTATGGCTACACCTTC.

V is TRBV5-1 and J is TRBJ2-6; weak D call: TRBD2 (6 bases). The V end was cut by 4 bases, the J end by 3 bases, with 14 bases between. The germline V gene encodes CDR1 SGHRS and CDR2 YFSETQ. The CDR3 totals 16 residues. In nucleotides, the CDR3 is TGCGCCAGCAGCGCCTACTCCGGGGGTGGGGCCAACGTCCTGACTTTC. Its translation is CASSAYSGGGANVLTF.

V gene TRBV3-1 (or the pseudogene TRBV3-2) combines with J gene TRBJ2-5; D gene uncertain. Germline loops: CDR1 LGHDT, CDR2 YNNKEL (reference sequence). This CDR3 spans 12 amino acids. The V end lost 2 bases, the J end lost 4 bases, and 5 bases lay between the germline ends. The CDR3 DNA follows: TGTGCCAGCAGCCAATTCCTAGAGACCCAGTACTTC. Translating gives CASSQFLETQYF.

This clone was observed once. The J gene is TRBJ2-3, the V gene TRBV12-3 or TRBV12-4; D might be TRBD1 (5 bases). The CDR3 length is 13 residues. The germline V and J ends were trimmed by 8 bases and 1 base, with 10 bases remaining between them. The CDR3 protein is CASRTTGTDTQYF. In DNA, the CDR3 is TGTGCCAGCCGGACAACCGGCACAGATACGCAGTATTTT.

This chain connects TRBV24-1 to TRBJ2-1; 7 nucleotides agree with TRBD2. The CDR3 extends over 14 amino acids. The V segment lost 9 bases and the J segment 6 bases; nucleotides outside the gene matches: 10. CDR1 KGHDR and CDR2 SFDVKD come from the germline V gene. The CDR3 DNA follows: TGTGCCACCCGCGGGACTAAGGGAATCAATGAGCAGTTCTTC. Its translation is CATRGTKGINEQFF.

CDR3 residues: CASSPWEENEKLFF. The CDR3 region has the DNA TGTGCCAGCAGTCCCTGGGAGGAGAATGAAAAACTGTTTTTT. The chain employs TRBV9 and TRBJ1-4; D unclear. This CDR3 contains 14 residues. V dropped 5 bases and J dropped 5 bases, with 13 bases sitting between them. In germline, CDR1 is SGDLS, CDR2 YYNGEE.

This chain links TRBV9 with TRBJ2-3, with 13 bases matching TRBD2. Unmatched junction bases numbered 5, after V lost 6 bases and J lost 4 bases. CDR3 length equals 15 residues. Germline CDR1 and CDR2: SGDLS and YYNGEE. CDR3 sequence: CASKRTSGGADTQYF. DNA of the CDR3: TGTGCCAGCAAACGGACTAGCGGGGGAGCAGATACGCAGTATTTT.

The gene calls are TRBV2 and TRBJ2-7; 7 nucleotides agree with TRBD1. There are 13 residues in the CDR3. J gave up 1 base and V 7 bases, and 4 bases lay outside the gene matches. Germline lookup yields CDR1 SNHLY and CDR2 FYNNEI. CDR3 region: CASTRDRSYEQYF. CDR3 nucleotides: TGTGCCAGCACTCGGGACAGATCCTACGAGCAGTACTTC.

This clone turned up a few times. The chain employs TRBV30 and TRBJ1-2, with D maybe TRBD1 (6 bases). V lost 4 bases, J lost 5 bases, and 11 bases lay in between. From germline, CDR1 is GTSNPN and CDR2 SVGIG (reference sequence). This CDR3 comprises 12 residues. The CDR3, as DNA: TGTGCCTGGACCGGACAGCAATATGGCTACACCTTC. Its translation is CAWTGQQYGYTF.

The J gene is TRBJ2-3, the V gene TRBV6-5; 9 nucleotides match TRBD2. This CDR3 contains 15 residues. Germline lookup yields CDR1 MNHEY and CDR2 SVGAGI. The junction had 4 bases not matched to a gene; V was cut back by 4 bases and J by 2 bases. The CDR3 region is CASSLTSGITDTQYF. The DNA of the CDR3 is TGTGCCAGCAGTTTGACTAGCGGAATCACAGATACGCAGTATTTT.

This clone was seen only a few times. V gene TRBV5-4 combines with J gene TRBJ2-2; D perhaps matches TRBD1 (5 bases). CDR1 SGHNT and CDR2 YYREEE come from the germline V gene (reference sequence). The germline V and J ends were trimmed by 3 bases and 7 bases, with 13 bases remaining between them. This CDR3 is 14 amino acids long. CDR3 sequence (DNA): TGTGCCAGCAGCTCCTCGGCTCAGGGCGGGGAGCTGTTTTTT. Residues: CASSSSAQGGELFF. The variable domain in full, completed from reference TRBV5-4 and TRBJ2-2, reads ETGVTQSPTHLIKTRGQQVTLRCSSQSGHNTVSWYQQALGQGPQFIFQYYREEENGRGNFPPRFSGLQFPNYSSELNVNALELDDSALYLCASSSSAQGGELFFGEGSRLTVL.

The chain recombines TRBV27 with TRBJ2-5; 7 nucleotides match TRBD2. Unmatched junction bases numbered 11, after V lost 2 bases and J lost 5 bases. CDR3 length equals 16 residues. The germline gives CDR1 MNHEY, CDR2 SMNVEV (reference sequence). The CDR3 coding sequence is TGTGCCAGCAGTTTAAGGGCAGGACTAGTGTCGGAGACCCAGTACTTC. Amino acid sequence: CASSLRAGLVSETQYF.

CDR3 amino acids: CASSRQDRDYEQYF. In DNA form, the CDR3 reads TGTGCCAGCAGCCGACAAGACAGGGACTACGAGCAGTACTTC. This chain uses TRBV5-4 with TRBJ2-7, with 7 bases aligning to TRBD1. V shed 4 bases, J shed 3 bases, and the junction held 7 bases outside the gene matches. This CDR3 region has 14 residues. In germline, CDR1 is SGHNT, CDR2 YYREEE (reference sequence).

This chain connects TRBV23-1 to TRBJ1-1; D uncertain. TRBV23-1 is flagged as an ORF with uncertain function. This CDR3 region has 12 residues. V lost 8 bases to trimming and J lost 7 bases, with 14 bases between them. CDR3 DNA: TGCGCCAGCGAAACAAGGGCGGGTGAAGCTTTCTTT. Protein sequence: CASETRAGEAFF.

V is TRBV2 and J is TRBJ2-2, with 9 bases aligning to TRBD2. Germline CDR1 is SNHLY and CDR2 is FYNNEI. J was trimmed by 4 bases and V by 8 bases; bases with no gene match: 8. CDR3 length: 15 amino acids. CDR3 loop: CASQIAGGTTGELFF. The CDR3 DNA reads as TGTGCCAGCCAGATTGCGGGGGGGACCACCGGGGAGCTGTTTTTT. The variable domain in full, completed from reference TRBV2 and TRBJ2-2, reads EPEVTQTPSHQVTQMGQEVILRCVPISNHLYFYWYRQILGQKVEFLVSFYNNEISEKSEIFDDQFSVERPDGSNFTLKIRSTKLEDSAMYFCASQIAGGTTGELFFGEGSRLTVL.

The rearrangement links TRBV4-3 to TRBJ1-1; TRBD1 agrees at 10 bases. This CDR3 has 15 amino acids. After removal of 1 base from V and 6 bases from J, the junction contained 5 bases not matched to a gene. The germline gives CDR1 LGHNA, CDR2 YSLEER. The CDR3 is CASSQGGQGDAEAFF. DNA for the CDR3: TGCGCCAGCAGCCAAGGAGGACAGGGGGACGCTGAAGCTTTCTTT.

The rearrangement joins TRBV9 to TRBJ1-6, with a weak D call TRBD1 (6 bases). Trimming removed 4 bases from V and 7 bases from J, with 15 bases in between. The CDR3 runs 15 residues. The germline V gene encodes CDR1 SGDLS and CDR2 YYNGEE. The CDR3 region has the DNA TGTGCCAGCAGCAGTACAGGGCTGGAAAATTCACCCCTCCACTTT. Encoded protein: CASSSTGLENSPLHF.

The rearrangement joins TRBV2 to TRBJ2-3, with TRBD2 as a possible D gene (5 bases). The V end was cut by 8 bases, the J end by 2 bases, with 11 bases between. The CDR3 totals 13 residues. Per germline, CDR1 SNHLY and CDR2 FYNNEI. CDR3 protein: CASSTGNTDTQYF. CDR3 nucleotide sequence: TGTGCCAGCTCGACGGGGAACACAGATACGCAGTATTTT.

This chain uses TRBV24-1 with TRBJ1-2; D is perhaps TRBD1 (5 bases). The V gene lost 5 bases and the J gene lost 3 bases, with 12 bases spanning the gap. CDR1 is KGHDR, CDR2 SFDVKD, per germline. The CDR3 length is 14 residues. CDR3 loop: CATSGSDSHYGYTF. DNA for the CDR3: TGTGCCACCAGTGGGTCTGACAGTCACTATGGCTACACCTTC.

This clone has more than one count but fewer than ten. CDR3 nucleotides: TGTGCCTGGAGTGATTTAAGCGGGGGCTACACCTTC. Encoded protein: CAWSDLSGGYTF. This rearrangement joins TRBV30 to TRBJ1-2; D gene ambiguous. Germline loops: CDR1 GTSNPN, CDR2 SVGIG (reference sequence). The germline V and J ends were trimmed by 1 base and 8 bases, with 11 bases remaining between them. This CDR3 spans 12 amino acids.